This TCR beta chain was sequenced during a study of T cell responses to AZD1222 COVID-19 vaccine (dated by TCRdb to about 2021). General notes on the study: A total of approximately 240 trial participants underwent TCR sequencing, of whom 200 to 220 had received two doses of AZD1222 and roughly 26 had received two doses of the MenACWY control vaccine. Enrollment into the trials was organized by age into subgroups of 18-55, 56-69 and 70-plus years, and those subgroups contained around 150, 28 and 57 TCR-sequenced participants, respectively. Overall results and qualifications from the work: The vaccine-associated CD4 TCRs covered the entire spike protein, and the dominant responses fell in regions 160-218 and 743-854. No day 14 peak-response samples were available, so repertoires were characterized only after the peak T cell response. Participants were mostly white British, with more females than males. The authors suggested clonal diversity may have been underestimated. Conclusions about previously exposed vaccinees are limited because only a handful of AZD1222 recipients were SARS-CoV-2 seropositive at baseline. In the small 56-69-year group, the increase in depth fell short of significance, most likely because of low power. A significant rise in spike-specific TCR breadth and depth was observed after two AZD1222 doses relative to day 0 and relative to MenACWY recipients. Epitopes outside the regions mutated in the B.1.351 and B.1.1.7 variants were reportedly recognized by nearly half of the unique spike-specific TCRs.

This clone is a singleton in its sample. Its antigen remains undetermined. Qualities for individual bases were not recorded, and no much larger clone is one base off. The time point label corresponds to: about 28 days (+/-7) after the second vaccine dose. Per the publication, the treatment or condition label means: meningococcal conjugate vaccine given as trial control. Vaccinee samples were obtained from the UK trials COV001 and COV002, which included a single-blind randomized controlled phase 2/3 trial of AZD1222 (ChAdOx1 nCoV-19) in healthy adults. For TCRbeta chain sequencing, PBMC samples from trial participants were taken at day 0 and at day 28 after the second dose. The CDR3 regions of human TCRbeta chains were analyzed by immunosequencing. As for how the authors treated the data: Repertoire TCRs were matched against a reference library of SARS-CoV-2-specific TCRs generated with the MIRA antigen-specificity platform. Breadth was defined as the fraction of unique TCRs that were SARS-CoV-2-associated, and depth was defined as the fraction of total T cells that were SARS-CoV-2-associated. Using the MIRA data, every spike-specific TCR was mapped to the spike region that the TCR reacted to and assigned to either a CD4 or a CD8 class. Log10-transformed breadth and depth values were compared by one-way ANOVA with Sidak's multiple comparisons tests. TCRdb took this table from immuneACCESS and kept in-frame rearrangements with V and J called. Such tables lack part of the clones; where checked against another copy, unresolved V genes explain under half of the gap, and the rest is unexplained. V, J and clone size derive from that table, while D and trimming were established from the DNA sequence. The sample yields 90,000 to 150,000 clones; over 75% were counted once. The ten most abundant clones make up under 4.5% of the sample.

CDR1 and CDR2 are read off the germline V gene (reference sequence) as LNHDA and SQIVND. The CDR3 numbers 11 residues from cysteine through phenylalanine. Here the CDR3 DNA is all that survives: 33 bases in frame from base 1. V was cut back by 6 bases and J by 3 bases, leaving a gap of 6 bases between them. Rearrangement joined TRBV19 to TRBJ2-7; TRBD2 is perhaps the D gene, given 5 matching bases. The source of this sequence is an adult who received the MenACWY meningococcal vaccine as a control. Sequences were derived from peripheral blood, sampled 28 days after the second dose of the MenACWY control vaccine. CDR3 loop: CASRGSYEQYF. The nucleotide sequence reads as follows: TGTGCCAGTAGAGGGAGCTACGAGCAGTACTTC.